Following are 7 T cell receptor beta chains from one sample sequenced in a study of T cells in Graves' hyperthyroidism and ophthalmopathy. RNA transcripts were the template for amplifying TCR beta CDR3 regions. An initial round of RT-PCR targeting the TCR CDR3 relied on the HTBI primer set. TCRdb independently ran MiXCR on the multiplex PCR reads; one entry per CDR3 protein. The data hold over 700,000 distinct CDR3 sequences, with around a third observed a single time. Sequenced sample: blood. Receptor source: a woman aged 40-49 years with Graves' hyperthyroidism.

Comments on this clonotype: It may be a read error: a sequence one base away is much more abundant. The chain uses TRBV24-1 and TRBJ1-1; TRBD1 agrees at 11 bases. Germline V gene sequence: CDR1 KGHDR, CDR2 SFDVKD. CDR3 length: 16 amino acids. CDR3 sequence reads: CGTSAGGQGGWTEAFF. CDR3 nucleotide sequence: TGTGGCACCAGCGCGGGGGGACAGGGGGGATGGACTGAAGCTTTCTTT.

V is TRBV7-9 and J is TRBJ2-5, with D uncertain. The J call may be mistaken, given a closer DNA end match to TRBJ2-7. In germline, CDR1 is SEHNR, CDR2 FQNEAQ (reference sequence). This CDR3 contains 15 residues. This CDR3 is CASSPLPQSGTEQYF. CDR3 coding DNA: TGTGCCAGCTCACCTTTACCTCAGAGTGGCACCGAGCAGTACTTC.

This clonotype was observed many times. This rearrangement joins TRBV7-2 to TRBJ2-5; no definite D call. V lost 1 base and J 1 base, leaving 4 bases between the germline ends. Germline loops: CDR1 SGHTA, CDR2 FQGNSA. The CDR3 consists of 13 residues. The CDR3 is CASSLGVQETQYF. CDR3 sequence (DNA): TGTGCCAGCAGCTTAGGGGTCCAAGAGACCCAGTACTTC.

This clonotype was recorded many times. The chain employs TRBV6-6 and TRBJ2-7; D remains ambiguous. Deletions cut 0 bases from V and 7 bases from J, with 4 bases between. The CDR3 contains 11 residues. CDR1 MNHNY and CDR2 SVGAGI come from the germline V gene (reference sequence). CDR3 amino acids: CASSYSGEQYF. The CDR3 DNA sequence: TGTGCCAGCAGTTACTCAGGGGAGCAGTACTTC.

V usage is TRBV20-1 and J usage is TRBJ1-5; D is ambiguous. V dropped 2 bases and J dropped 0 bases, with 11 bases sitting between them. CDR3 size: 15 residues. Germline V lookup: CDR1 DFQATT, CDR2 SNEGSKA (reference sequence). DNA for the CDR3: TGCAGTGCTAGAAGCAGGAGGGTTAGCAATCAGCCCCAGCATTTT. Protein product: CSARSRRVSNQPQHF.

A single count supports this clonotype. This may stem from a read error, because a much larger clone lies one nucleotide away. The rearrangement uses TRBV20-1 and TRBJ1-2; 7 bases fit TRBD1. The CDR3 consists of 13 residues. From germline, CDR1 is DFQATT and CDR2 SNEGSKA (reference sequence). The CDR3 sequence: CSAKNRGGYGCTF. Here the CDR3 DNA reads TGCAGTGCTAAAAACAGGGGAGGCTATGGCTGCACCTTC.

This chain uses TRBV7-8 with TRBJ1-2, with TRBD1 matching 7 bases. Per the germline V gene, CDR1 is SGHVS and CDR2 is FQNEAQ. The CDR3 contains 16 residues. V gave up 2 bases and J gave up 6 bases; unmatched junction bases: 12. This CDR3 is CASSLRGRDNRDGYTF. DNA of the CDR3: TGTGCCAGCAGCTTAAGGGGGCGGGACAATAGGGATGGCTACACCTTC.